These 20 T cell receptor beta chains originate from one sample sequenced in a study of T-cell reconstitution after alpha-beta-depleted transplantation in children. Unique molecular identifiers were incorporated into the prepared TCRbeta library. Via MiXCR, TCRdb re-called the PCR reads, giving one row per CDR3 protein. The sample includes about 980,000 distinct CDR3 sequences, roughly 29% of them seen just once. The sample consisted of PBMCs, mostly from graft donor cells, taken 360 days after TCRalphabeta/CD19-depleted stem cell transplant. Every receptor here comes from a boy under two years old who had a stem cell transplant for SCID, so the T cells may come from the graft donor.

J is TRBJ1-2 and V is TRBV10-3, with a possible D match to TRBD1 (5 bases). The CDR3 has 14 residues. Trimming pared 0 bases from V and 8 bases from J, leaving 13 bases between. Germline-derived CDR1 and CDR2 are ENHRY and SYGVKD. CDR3 sequence: CAISESEGRGGYTF. For the CDR3, the DNA is TGTGCCATCAGTGAGTCGGAGGGGCGAGGGGGCTACACCTTC.

The CDR3 sequence: CASSVFAGASTDTQYF. The CDR3 DNA sequence: TGTGCCAGTAGTGTCTTTGCGGGGGCCAGCACAGATACGCAGTATTTT. This chain links TRBV19 with TRBJ2-3; maybe TRBD2 (7 bases). V shed 5 bases and J shed 0 bases, with 15 bases lying between them. The CDR3 contains 16 residues. Germline V gene lookup returns CDR1 LNHDA and CDR2 SQIVND (reference sequence).

This clonotype has only one observation. The V gene is TRBV12-3 or TRBV12-4, the J gene TRBJ1-2; no reliable D call. V was pared by 3 bases and J by 3 bases, with 14 bases between. This CDR3 is 15 amino acids long. CDR3 in DNA: TGTGCCAGCAGTTTTGGAGGGTTCGGAGACTATGGCTACACCTTC. Translation gives CASSFGGFGDYGYTF.

J is TRBJ2-1 and V is TRBV20-1, with 7 bases aligning to TRBD2. The CDR3 is made up of 15 amino acids. The V segment lost 3 bases and the J segment 3 bases; nucleotides outside the gene matches: 8. Germline lookup yields CDR1 DFQATT and CDR2 SNEGSKA (reference sequence). The CDR3 bases are TGCAGTGCTAGCTCCCCAGCGGGGTTCTACAATGAGCAGTTCTTC. Amino acids: CSASSPAGFYNEQFF.

The V call is TRBV10-3, the J call TRBJ2-7; TRBD1 matches at 8 bases. V lost 4 bases and J lost 3; bases outside the gene matches: 8. CDR3 length: 15 residues. Germline assignment: CDR1 ENHRY and CDR2 SYGVKD. This chain's CDR3 is CAISGAGGKNYEQYF. In nucleotides, the CDR3 is TGTGCCATCAGTGGGGCAGGGGGCAAAAACTACGAGCAGTACTTC.

This clonotype occurred many times. CDR3 bases: TGTGCCAGCAGCCAGACTAACGGACAGGGTAACTCCTACGAGCAGTACTTC. Its protein product is CASSQTNGQGNSYEQYF. V is TRBV4-2 and J is TRBJ2-7, with TRBD1 identical over 8 bases. This CDR3 is built from 17 residues. Germline CDR1 and CDR2: LGHNA and YNFKEQ. V shed 3 bases, J shed 0 bases, and the junction held 10 bases outside the gene matches.

The chain carries TRBV11-1 and TRBJ1-3, with D possibly TRBD1 on 6 matching bases. V was clipped by 4 bases and J by 2 bases, with 21 bases between them. The CDR3 totals 18 residues. From germline, CDR1 is SGHAT and CDR2 FQDESV (reference sequence). CDR3: CASSSELRGMKPGNTIYF. CDR3 sequence (DNA): TGTGCCAGCAGCTCCGAACTCAGGGGCATGAAACCTGGAAACACCATATATTTT.

The rearrangement uses TRBV5-1 and TRBJ1-3; D gene uncertain. With 0 bases removed from V and 4 bases from J, the gap between germline ends came to 11 bases. CDR3 length equals 15 residues. Germline-derived CDR1 and CDR2 are SGHRS and YFSETQ. The CDR3 loop is CASSLGGPIGNTIYF. The CDR3 nucleotides are TGCGCCAGCAGCTTGGGAGGCCCGATCGGAAACACCATATATTTT. Variable domain in full (rest from reference TRBV5-1 and TRBJ1-3): KAGVTQTPRYLIKTRGQQVTLSCSPISGHRSVSWYQQTPGQGLQFLFEYFSETQRNKGNFPGRFSGRQFSNSRSEMNVSTLELGDSALYLCASSLGGPIGNTIYFGEGSWLTVV.

This clonotype showed up just a few times. CDR3 nucleotide sequence: TGTGCCAGCAGTCGACCGGGACTAGCGGGGGGGCAAGAGACCCAGTACTTC. This translates into CASSRPGLAGGQETQYF. The chain employs TRBV12-3 or TRBV12-4 and TRBJ2-5, with 16 bases aligning to TRBD2. There are 17 residues in the CDR3. Losses at the gene ends were 5 bases for V and 2 bases for J; bases not matched to a gene: 5.

In its sample, this clonotype was seen many times. The rearrangement uses TRBV7-9 and TRBJ2-7, with unresolved D. Per germline, CDR1 SEHNR and CDR2 FQNEAQ (reference sequence). The V end lost 5 bases, the J end lost 3 bases, and 11 bases lay between the germline ends. This CDR3 has 13 amino acids. As DNA, the CDR3 is TGTGCCAGCAGCCCCTTGAGCAGCTACGAGCAGTACTTC. This codes for CASSPLSSYEQYF. The entire variable domain, with the rest obtained from reference TRBV7-9 and TRBJ2-7, is as follows: DTGVSQNPRHKITKRGQNVTFRCDPISEHNRLYWYRQTLGQGPEFLTYFQNEAQLEKSRLLSDRFSAERPKGSFSTLEIQRTEQGDSAMYLCASSPLSSYEQYFGPGTRLTVT.

This clonotype was found a few times. V gene TRBV30 combines with J gene TRBJ2-7; D tentatively reads TRBD1 or TRBD2 (6 bases each). Between the trimmed V and J ends, which lost 0 bases and 3 bases, there was a span of 12 bases. The germline CDR1 and CDR2 sequences are GTSNPN and SVGIG (reference sequence). The CDR3 extends over 14 amino acids. Written as DNA, the CDR3 is TGTGCCTGGAGTGTAAAGGGGGGAAACTACGAGCAGTACTTC. Protein sequence: CAWSVKGGNYEQYF.

This sequence joins TRBV4-2 and TRBJ2-3; D is unclear. Trimming pared 0 bases from V and 5 bases from J, leaving 18 bases between. The CDR3 totals 17 residues. CDR1 is LGHNA and CDR2 is YNFKEQ in the germline V gene. DNA of the CDR3: TGTGCCAGCAGCCAAGAATGGAGCGCCCCGACCCTAGATACGCAGTATTTT. Protein: CASSQEWSAPTLDTQYF.

The gene calls are TRBV7-6 and TRBJ2-1, with TRBD1 matching 7 bases. Germline-derived CDR1 and CDR2 are SGHVS and FNYEAQ. The CDR3 covers 12 residues. The V segment lost 5 bases and the J segment 13 bases; nucleotides outside the gene matches: 8. Written as DNA, the CDR3 is TGTGCCAGCAGCCGCCTTGGGGACAGACAGTTCTTC. Translated: CASSRLGDRQFF.

This clonotype was seen a handful of times. The J gene is TRBJ2-1, the V gene TRBV7-7; 9 nucleotides align to TRBD2. In germline, CDR1 is SSHAT, CDR2 FNYEAQ (reference sequence). Losses at the gene ends were 1 base for V and 6 bases for J; bases not matched to a gene: 7. The CDR3 has 16 amino acids. CDR3 bases: TGTGCCAGCAGCTTAGGCGGGGGGGCCATGTCCAATGAGCAGTTCTTC. This translates into CASSLGGGAMSNEQFF.

J is TRBJ2-5 and V is TRBV20-1; the D gene is possibly TRBD2 (6 bases). The CDR3 sequence is 16 residues long. V was clipped by 5 bases and J by 2 bases, with 21 bases between them. CDR1 and CDR2 (germline): DFQATT, SNEGSKA (reference sequence). CDR3 residues: CSAGKALRDFQETQYF. CDR3 nucleotide sequence: TGCAGTGCTGGGAAGGCTCTACGGGACTTTCAAGAGACCCAGTACTTC.

The rearrangement links TRBV5-1 to TRBJ1-1; D is perhaps TRBD1 (6 bases). CDR1 SGHRS and CDR2 YFSETQ come from the germline V gene. The CDR3 totals 15 residues. V dropped 2 bases and J dropped 4 bases, with 15 bases sitting between them. The CDR3 bases are TGCGCCAGCAGCTTCTCCAGGGGTCTGAGCACTGAAGCTTTCTTT. Translation gives CASSFSRGLSTEAFF.

This clonotype was picked up a small number of times. This chain connects TRBV7-9 to TRBJ1-5, with D possibly matching TRBD1 (5 bases). The CDR3 sequence is 14 residues long. The germline V gene encodes CDR1 SEHNR and CDR2 FQNEAQ (reference sequence). V was cut by 5 bases and J by 1 base, with 9 bases left in between. The CDR3 DNA follows: TGTGCCAGCAGCGAGCGGGACAGCAATCAGCCCCAGCATTTT. It translates to CASSERDSNQPQHF.

A few counts support this clonotype. The V call is TRBV29-1, the J call TRBJ1-2; no clear D. The CDR3 totals 12 residues. V gave up 6 bases and J gave up 3 bases, with 11 bases separating them. The germline gives CDR1 SQVTM, CDR2 ANQGSEA. This chain's CDR3 is CSVARTDYGYTF. The CDR3, as DNA: TGCAGCGTCGCAAGGACGGACTATGGCTACACCTTC. Together with reference TRBV29-1 and TRBJ1-2, the CDR3 gives the full variable domain: SAVISQKPSRDICQRGTSLTIQCQVDSQVTMMFWYRQQPGQSLTLIATANQGSEATYESGFVIDKFPISRPNLTFSTLTVSNMSPEDSSIYLCSVARTDYGYTFGSGTRLTVV.

The V call is TRBV7-2, the J call TRBJ1-2; D uncertain. The CDR3 consists of 15 residues. Between the trimmed V and J ends, which lost 0 bases and 2 bases, there was a span of 10 bases. The V gene's germline CDR1 is SGHTA and CDR2 FQGNSA. Written as DNA, the CDR3 is TGTGCCAGCAGCTTAGCAGGCGATCGCAACTATGGCTACACCTTC. It yields the protein CASSLAGDRNYGYTF. Full variable domain (rest looked up from reference TRBV7-2 and TRBJ1-2): GAGVSQSPSNKVTEKGKDVELRCDPISGHTALYWYRQSLGQGLEFLIYFQGNSAPDKSGLPSDRFSAERTGGSVSTLTIQRTQQEDSAVYLCASSLAGDRNYGYTFGSGTRLTVV.

This clonotype was detected only a few times. The V gene is TRBV7-2, the J gene TRBJ2-7; D is possibly TRBD1 or TRBD2 (5 bases each). Trimming took off 5 bases at V and 2 bases at J, with 19 bases between the two ends. This CDR3 is 16 amino acids long. CDR1 is SGHTA, CDR2 FQGNSA, per germline. The CDR3 nucleotides are TGTGCCAGCAGCATCGAAGGGACGTATTCTCCCTACGAGCAGTACTTC. It specifies CASSIEGTYSPYEQYF.